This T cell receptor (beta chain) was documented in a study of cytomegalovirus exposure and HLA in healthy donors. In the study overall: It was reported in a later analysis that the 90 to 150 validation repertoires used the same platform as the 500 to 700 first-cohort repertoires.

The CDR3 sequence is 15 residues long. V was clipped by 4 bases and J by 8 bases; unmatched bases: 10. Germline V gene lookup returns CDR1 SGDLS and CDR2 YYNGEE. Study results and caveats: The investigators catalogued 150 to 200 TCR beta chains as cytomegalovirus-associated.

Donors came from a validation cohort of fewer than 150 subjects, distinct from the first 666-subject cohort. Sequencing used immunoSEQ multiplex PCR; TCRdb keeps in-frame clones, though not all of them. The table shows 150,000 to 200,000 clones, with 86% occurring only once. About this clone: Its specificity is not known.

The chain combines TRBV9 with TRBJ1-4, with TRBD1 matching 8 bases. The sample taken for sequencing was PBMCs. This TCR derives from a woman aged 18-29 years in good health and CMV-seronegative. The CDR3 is CASSPDGTGQEKLFF. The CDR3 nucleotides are TGTGCCAGCAGCCCCGATGGGACAGGCCAAGAAAAACTGTTTTTT.